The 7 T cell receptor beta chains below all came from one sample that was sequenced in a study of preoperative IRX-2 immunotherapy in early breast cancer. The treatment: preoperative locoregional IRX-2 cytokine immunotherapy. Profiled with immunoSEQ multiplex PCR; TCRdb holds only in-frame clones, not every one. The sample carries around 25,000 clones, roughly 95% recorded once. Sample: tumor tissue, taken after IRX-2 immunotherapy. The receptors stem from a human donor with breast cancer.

This CDR3 reads CATAPERGLNTGELFF. In nucleotides, the CDR3 is TGTGCCACCGCGCCCGAGCGGGGGCTGAACACCGGGGAGCTGTTTTTT. This chain connects TRBV19 to TRBJ2-2; 8 bases are a match to TRBD2. From germline, CDR1 is LNHDA and CDR2 SQIVND (reference sequence). The ends lost 10 bases at V and 1 base at J; junction bases unmatched: 11. This CDR3 is built from 16 residues.

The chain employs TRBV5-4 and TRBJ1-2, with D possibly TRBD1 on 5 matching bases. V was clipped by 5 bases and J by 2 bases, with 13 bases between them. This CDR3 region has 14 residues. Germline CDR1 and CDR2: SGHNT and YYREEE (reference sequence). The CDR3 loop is CASRLLAGNYGYTF. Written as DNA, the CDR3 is TGTGCCAGCAGGCTCCTGGCAGGGAACTATGGCTACACCTTC.

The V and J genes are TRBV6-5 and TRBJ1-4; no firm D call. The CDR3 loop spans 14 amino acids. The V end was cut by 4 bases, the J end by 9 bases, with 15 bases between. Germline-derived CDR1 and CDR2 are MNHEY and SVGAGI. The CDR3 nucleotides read TGTGCCAGCAGTTCTTACTTAGCAGAAAAAAAACTGTTTTTT. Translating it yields CASSSYLAEKKLFF.

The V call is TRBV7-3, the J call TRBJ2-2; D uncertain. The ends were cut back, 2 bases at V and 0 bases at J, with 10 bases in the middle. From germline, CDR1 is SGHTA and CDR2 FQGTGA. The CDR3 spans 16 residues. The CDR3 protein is CASSLLANPNTGELFF. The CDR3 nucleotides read TGTGCCAGCAGCTTACTCGCAAACCCGAACACCGGGGAGCTGTTTTTT.

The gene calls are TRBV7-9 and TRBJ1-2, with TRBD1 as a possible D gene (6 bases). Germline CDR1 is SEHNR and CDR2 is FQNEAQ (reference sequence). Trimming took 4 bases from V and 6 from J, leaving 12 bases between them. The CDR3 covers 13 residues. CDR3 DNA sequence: TGTGCCAGCAGCTCAGGGACATATGATGGCTACACCTTC. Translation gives CASSSGTYDGYTF.

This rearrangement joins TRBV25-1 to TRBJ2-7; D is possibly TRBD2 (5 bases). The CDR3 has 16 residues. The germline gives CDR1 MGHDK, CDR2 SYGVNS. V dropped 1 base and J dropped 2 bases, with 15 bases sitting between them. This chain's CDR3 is CASSEFFGSGTYEQYF. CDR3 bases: TGTGCCAGCAGTGAATTTTTCGGCAGCGGTACCTACGAGCAGTACTTC.

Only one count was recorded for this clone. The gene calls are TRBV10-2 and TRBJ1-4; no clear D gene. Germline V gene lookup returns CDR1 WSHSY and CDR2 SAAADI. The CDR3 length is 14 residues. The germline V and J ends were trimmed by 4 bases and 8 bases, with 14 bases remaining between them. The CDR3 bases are TGCGCCAGCAGTGTTAATTCAGGAAGGGAAAAACTGTTTTTT. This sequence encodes CASSVNSGREKLFF.